Listed here are 27 T cell receptor beta chains from one sample, sequenced in a study of cytomegalovirus exposure and HLA in healthy donors. PCR was performed using 60 Vbeta and 13 Jbeta primers. Produced via immunoSEQ multiplex PCR; TCRdb's table is partial and in-frame only. In the table there are about 170,000 clones, 80% of which are singletons. The sample was PBMCs. Receptor source: a man younger than 45 in good health and CMV-seropositive.

The chain uses TRBV7-9 and TRBJ2-3, with a weak D call TRBD1 (6 bases). CDR3 length equals 14 residues. Germline V gene lookup returns CDR1 SEHNR and CDR2 FQNEAQ (reference sequence). V gave up 2 bases and J gave up 2 bases, with 8 bases separating them. The CDR3 coding sequence is TGTGCCAGCAGCTTACCAGGGGCCACAGATACGCAGTATTTT. As protein: CASSLPGATDTQYF.

This chain connects TRBV7-9 to TRBJ1-4, with 9 bases matching TRBD1. V shed 0 bases, J shed 11 bases, and the junction held 10 bases outside the gene matches. Germline loops: CDR1 SEHNR, CDR2 FQNEAQ (reference sequence). There are 16 residues in the CDR3. CDR3 loop: CASSLAAGQGTRKLFF. The CDR3 DNA is TGTGCCAGCAGCTTAGCCGCGGGACAGGGTACTCGGAAACTGTTTTTT.

J is TRBJ2-7 and V is TRBV20-1; D perhaps matches TRBD1 (6 bases). CDR3 size: 9 residues. Germline lookup yields CDR1 DFQATT and CDR2 SNEGSKA (reference sequence). This chain's CDR3 is CSRGYEQYF. CDR3 DNA: TGCAGCAGGGGTTACGAGCAGTACTTC.

This clone was counted between two and nine times. This chain joins TRBV6-4 and TRBJ2-2; 7 bases are shared with TRBD2. Germline V lookup: CDR1 MRHNA, CDR2 SNTAGT. The CDR3 extends over 15 amino acids. V lost 3 bases and J lost 1; bases outside the gene matches: 2. For the CDR3, the DNA is TGTGCCAGCAGTGAGACGGGAGGGAACACCGGGGAGCTGTTTTTT. Protein: CASSETGGNTGELFF.

V gene TRBV7-2 combines with J gene TRBJ1-5; D uncertain. Trimming took off 3 bases at V and 6 bases at J, with 12 bases between the two ends. This CDR3 spans 14 amino acids. The germline CDR1 and CDR2 sequences are SGHTA and FQGNSA. The CDR3 region is CASSFGGIGQPQHF. Written as DNA, the CDR3 is TGTGCCAGCAGCTTCGGCGGGATTGGTCAGCCCCAGCATTTT.

The chain uses TRBV29-1 and TRBJ2-4; 8 bases align to TRBD2. Trimming removed 7 bases from V and 7 bases from J; junction bases left unmatched: 3. The V gene's germline CDR1 is SQVTM and CDR2 ANQGSEA. The CDR3 sequence is 11 residues long. DNA of the CDR3: TGCAGCGCCCGGGGGGGCAACATTCAGTACTTC. It specifies CSARGGNIQYF. Full variable domain (remainder filled in from reference TRBV29-1 and TRBJ2-4): SAVISQKPSRDICQRGTSLTIQCQVDSQVTMMFWYRQQPGQSLTLIATANQGSEATYESGFVIDKFPISRPNLTFSTLTVSNMSPEDSSIYLCSARGGNIQYFGAGTRLSVL.

The chain links TRBV23-1 to TRBJ2-3, with D unclear. TRBV23-1 is an open reading frame, and its role is uncertain. V lost 6 bases and J lost 3, with 19 bases in between. The CDR3 is 16 amino acids. Written as DNA, the CDR3 is TGCGCCAGCAGCCCCCCCCGGTCCCCGCGGACAGATACGCAGTATTTT. It encodes CASSPPRSPRTDTQYF.

CDR3 residues: CASSLYGTGRSGNTIYF. CDR3 coding DNA: TGTGCCAGCAGCTTATACGGGACAGGCCGCTCTGGAAACACCATATATTTT. This chain connects TRBV7-9 to TRBJ1-3; the match to TRBD1 covers 8 bases. CDR1 SEHNR and CDR2 FQNEAQ come from the germline V gene (reference sequence). This CDR3 spans 17 amino acids. J was trimmed by 0 bases and V by 2 bases; bases with no gene match: 6.

This clone showed up just a few times. This chain links TRBV9 with TRBJ2-1; TRBD2 matches 7 bases. Germline loops: CDR1 SGDLS, CDR2 YYNGEE. The V gene end was trimmed by 2 bases and the J gene end by 4 bases; junction bases not matched to a gene: 3. CDR3 length equals 14 residues. For the CDR3, the DNA is TGTGCCAGCAGCGTCGGGGAGGGGTACAATGAGCAGTTCTTC. Amino acid sequence: CASSVGEGYNEQFF. The complete variable domain, with remaining parts taken from reference TRBV9 and TRBJ2-1, reads DSGVTQTPKHLITATGQRVTLRCSPRSGDLSVYWYQQSLDQGLQFLIQYYNGEERAKGNILERFSAQQFPDLHSELNLSSLELGDSALYFCASSVGEGYNEQFFGPGTRLTVL.

The chain has TRBV11-3 and TRBJ1-1; 7 nucleotides agree with TRBD1. This CDR3 is built from 13 residues. The germline V gene has CDR1 SGHNT and CDR2 YENEEA. V dropped 4 bases and J dropped 2; count of bases not matched to a gene: 1. CDR3 loop: CASSYRGNTEAFF. The CDR3 nucleotides are TGTGCCAGCAGCTACAGGGGTAACACTGAAGCTTTCTTT.

This sequence joins TRBV7-2 and TRBJ1-4; the D gene is possibly TRBD1 (5 bases). Trimming left V 2 bases short and J 3 bases short, with 10 bases between. Germline values: CDR1 SGHTA, CDR2 FQGNSA. This CDR3 contains 15 residues. The CDR3 region is CASSLIGGSNEKLFF. The CDR3 nucleotides are TGTGCCAGCAGCTTAATCGGGGGATCTAATGAAAAACTGTTTTTT.

The chain carries TRBV7-6 and TRBJ1-2; possibly TRBD1 for D (5 bases). Germline CDR1 is SGHVS and CDR2 is FNYEAQ. The V end lost 0 bases, the J end lost 3 bases, and 11 bases lay between the germline ends. The CDR3 loop spans 15 amino acids. The CDR3 region has the DNA TGTGCCAGCAGCTTAGCGGGCAGGGCTGACTATGGCTACACCTTC. This gives the protein CASSLAGRADYGYTF.

This clone was found once. At one of its ends the junction is not consistent with the germline gene, which may arise from a read error. V usage is TRBV7-9 and J usage is TRBJ2-2, with D possibly being TRBD2 (6 bases). Germline V gene lookup returns CDR1 SEHNR and CDR2 FQNEAQ (reference sequence). This CDR3 has 16 residues. The CDR3 DNA reads as TGTTCCAGCAGCCCCCTGGGGGGAGGGAACACCGGGGAGCTGTTTTTT. It codes for CSSSPLGGGNTGELFF.

The chain employs TRBV6-1 and TRBJ1-5; TRBD1 matches at 8 bases. This CDR3 comprises 16 residues. Unmatched junction bases numbered 11, after V lost 4 bases and J lost 6 bases. Germline-derived CDR1 and CDR2 are MNHNS and SASEGT. The CDR3 DNA reads as TGTGCCAGCAGTGCACCCTGGACAGGGACCAGTCAGCCCCAGCATTTT. Encoded protein: CASSAPWTGTSQPQHF.

This clone was counted once. The gene calls are TRBV30 and TRBJ2-3, with TRBD2 matching over 8 bases. J was trimmed by 0 bases and V by 0 bases; bases with no gene match: 14. Germline CDR1 reads GTSNPN; CDR2 reads SVGIG (reference sequence). The CDR3 spans 19 residues. The CDR3 sequence is CAWSVLVRSSGPSTDTQYF. DNA for the CDR3: TGTGCCTGGAGTGTACTAGTGAGGTCTAGCGGGCCTAGCACAGATACGCAGTATTTT.

Comments on this clone: The junction does not match germline at one end; this may be a read error. The V gene is TRBV7-9, the J gene TRBJ2-7, with 7 bases identical to TRBD1. Germline assignment: CDR1 SEHNR and CDR2 FQNEAQ (reference sequence). The CDR3 totals 15 residues. The CDR3 loop is CSSSLTGAILWEQYF. As DNA, the CDR3 is TGTTCCAGCAGCTTAACAGGGGCCATCCTTTGGGAGCAGTACTTC.

The V gene is TRBV6-6, the J gene TRBJ2-5; D unresolved. Germline CDR1 reads MNHNY; CDR2 reads SVGAGI (reference sequence). V lost 4 bases and J lost 2, with 2 bases in between. CDR3 size: 11 residues. CDR3 sequence reads: CASSLQETQYF. DNA of the CDR3: TGTGCCAGCAGTTTACAAGAGACCCAGTACTTC.

V and J are TRBV18 and TRBJ2-7, with TRBD2 matching 7 bases. V dropped 6 bases and J dropped 2; count of bases not matched to a gene: 10. This CDR3 is built from 15 residues. From germline, CDR1 is KGHSH and CDR2 LQKENI. CDR3 in amino acids: CASSSGEGGPYEQYF. The CDR3 DNA sequence: TGTGCCAGCTCCTCGGGGGAGGGAGGACCCTACGAGCAGTACTTC.

V gene TRBV10-1 combines with J gene TRBJ2-7; tentatively, D is TRBD1 (6 bases). The CDR3 is made up of 14 amino acids. Trimming removed 2 bases from V and 3 bases from J, with 11 bases in between. The germline CDR1 and CDR2 sequences are WNHNN and SYGVQD (reference sequence). The CDR3 nucleotides read TGCGCCAGCAGTGAGGACAGGAGGTACTACGAGCAGTACTTC. It encodes CASSEDRRYYEQYF.

For the CDR3, the DNA is TGCGCCAGCAGCCAGGAGCGGGAGCTGGGGTTGGTCCAAGAGACCCAGTACTTC. It specifies CASSQERELGLVQETQYF. The chain carries TRBV5-1 and TRBJ2-5; TRBD2 matches at 8 bases. The CDR3 is 18 residues long. With 4 bases clipped from V and 1 base from J, the junction kept 15 bases outside the gene matches. Looked up from germline, CDR1 is SGHRS and CDR2 is YFSETQ.

V usage is TRBV7-2 and J usage is TRBJ1-1; 8 positions match TRBD1. The CDR3 is 15 residues long. Germline V gives CDR1 SGHTA, CDR2 FQGNSA. V lost 2 bases, J lost 8 bases, and 10 bases stayed unmatched. The CDR3 sequence is CASSLKTGALTEAFF. The DNA of the CDR3 is TGTGCCAGCAGCTTAAAGACAGGGGCCCTTACAGAAGCTTTCTTT.

The chain uses TRBV7-8 and TRBJ2-7; 7 bases map to TRBD2. This CDR3 contains 15 residues. V shed 5 bases and J 2 bases; nucleotides not matched to a gene: 9. From germline, CDR1 is SGHVS and CDR2 FQNEAQ. This chain's CDR3 is CASSPGGEGTYEQYF. For the CDR3, the DNA is TGTGCCAGCAGCCCCGGAGGGGAGGGCACCTACGAGCAGTACTTC.

In regard to this clone: Within the sample, other DNA sequences also encode this same CDR3. V and J are TRBV7-9 and TRBJ1-4, with D possibly TRBD1 on 6 matching bases. CDR1 is SEHNR, CDR2 FQNEAQ, per germline (reference sequence). The germline V and J ends were trimmed by 1 base and 2 bases, with 8 bases remaining between them. This CDR3 has 15 residues. CDR3 sequence: CASSLGRGTNEKLFF. The CDR3 DNA is TGTGCCAGCAGCTTAGGAAGGGGGACTAATGAAAAACTGTTTTTT.

J is TRBJ1-4 and V is TRBV5-6; 8 bases line up with TRBD1. The CDR3 spans 15 residues. Germline values: CDR1 SGHDT, CDR2 YYEEEE. The V and J ends lost 0 bases and 8 bases, in that order; junction bases with no gene match: 6. The CDR3, as DNA: TGTGCCAGCAGCTTGGCGCTTACAGGGGGGGAAAAACTGTTTTTT. This encodes CASSLALTGGEKLFF.

The chain combines TRBV7-8 with TRBJ2-5; 13 nucleotides align to TRBD2. This CDR3 has 15 amino acids. CDR1 is SGHVS and CDR2 is FQNEAQ in the germline V gene. The V gene end was trimmed by 4 bases and the J gene end by 5 bases; junction bases not matched to a gene: 4. The CDR3 bases are TGTGCCAGCAGCTCACTAGCGGGAGGGGGTGAGACCCAGTACTTC. The encoded protein is CASSSLAGGGETQYF.

The V gene is TRBV6-6, the J gene TRBJ1-4; 8 bases fit TRBD1. CDR1 is MNHNY and CDR2 is SVGAGI in the germline V gene (reference sequence). The CDR3 is 14 amino acids. The ends lost 5 bases at V and 2 bases at J; junction bases unmatched: 1. The CDR3 here is CASSGTGTNEKLFF. The CDR3 nucleotides read TGTGCCAGCAGTGGGACAGGCACTAATGAAAAACTGTTTTTT.

This clone was counted between two and nine times. V is TRBV13 and J is TRBJ2-1; possibly TRBD1 for D (5 bases). CDR1 is PRHDT and CDR2 is FYEKMQ in the germline V gene (reference sequence). The V end was cut by 5 bases, the J end by 7 bases, with 18 bases between. The CDR3 is made up of 15 amino acids. The CDR3 spells CASSTPRGLGNEQFF. As DNA, the CDR3 is TGTGCCAGCAGCACGCCTAGGGGCCTGGGGAATGAGCAGTTCTTC.